The present entry profiles one T cell receptor (beta chain) with its context. These data come from a study of T cell changes during pregnancy in multiple sclerosis. The CDR3 is 15 residues long. Germline values: CDR1 MDHEN, CDR2 SYDVKM. J lost 7 bases, V lost 6 bases, and 8 bases had no gene match. Repertoires were generated with immunoSEQ multiplex PCR, while TCRdb's copy carries only in-frame clones and drops some. The top ten hold under 0.3% of the sample, which has about 70,000 clones, approximately 91% seen once. The sample here was CD4+ T cells from peripheral blood mononuclear cells, taken after pregnancy. The chain has TRBV28 and TRBJ1-5; TRBD1 aligns across 11 bases. The clonotype comes from a female donor with multiple sclerosis, enrolled in a pregnancy study. The CDR3: CASRHRTGGWQPQHF. CDR3 sequence (DNA): TGTGCCAGCAGACACAGGACAGGGGGCTGGCAGCCCCAGCATTTT. Supplemented by reference TRBV28 and TRBJ1-5, the full variable domain reads DVKVTQSSRYLVKRTGEKVFLECVQDMDHENMFWYRQDPGLGLRLIYFSYDVKMKEKGDIPEGYSVSREKKERFSLILESASTNQTSMYLCASRHRTGGWQPQHFGDGTRLSIL.